This T cell receptor beta chain originates from a study of blood T cell repertoires in COVID-19. Study in general: Whether acute or convalescent, the COVID-19 samples came from the United States, Italy and Spain.

The CDR3 is 15 amino acids. Germline CDR1 SGHRS, CDR2 YFSETQ. The ends lost 5 bases at V and 1 base at J; junction bases unmatched: 7. In the study's own analysis: Counts of nucleated cells, estimated from reference gene primer amplification, were obtained. TCRdb's copy holds only in-frame clones and misses some; the assay was immunoSEQ multiplex PCR. V and J calls and clone size are as listed in that table; D and trimming were resolved from the DNA. The sample lists about 120,000 clones, under 95% occurring once. Sequenced material: peripheral blood. This clonotype originated in a man aged 45-65 years with active COVID-19. J is TRBJ1-1 and V is TRBV5-1, with 8 bases lining up with TRBD1. CDR3 protein: CASRDGQGPNTEAFF. The CDR3, as DNA: TGCGCCAGCAGGGACGGACAGGGCCCGAACACTGAAGCTTTCTTT. Full variable domain (rest looked up from reference TRBV5-1 and TRBJ1-1): KAGVTQTPRYLIKTRGQQVTLSCSPISGHRSVSWYQQTPGQGLQFLFEYFSETQRNKGNFPGRFSGRQFSNSRSEMNVSTLELGDSALYLCASRDGQGPNTEAFFGQGTRLTVV.